Listed below are T cell receptor beta chains from one sample, sequenced in a study of blood T cells in healthy people across ages. TCRdb analysed the 5' RACE reads with MiXCR anew, one entry per CDR3 protein. The data hold 380,000 or so distinct CDR3 sequences, with about 52% observed a single time. Specimen: blood. The receptors come from a man in his fifties or sixties in good health. Both conserved end residues are part of each CDR3. The order of the fields is J gene, clone size, D gene, V gene, CDR3 DNA, CDR3 protein. The D gene is left open where the match is weak. Rows may omit the clone size; those that give it use once, few, many or a size class.

J: TRBJ1-1; size: few; D: .; V: TRBV29-1; DNA: TGCAGCGGGGGGGAGACTGAAGCTTTCTTT; CDR3: CSGGETEAFF
J: TRBJ2-2; size: .; D: TRBD1; V: TRBV7-2; DNA: TGTGCCAGCAGCTACACAGGGGGCGCGAACACCGGGGAGCTGTTTTTT; CDR3: CASSYTGGANTGELFF
J: TRBJ2-3; size: few; D: TRBD1; V: TRBV10-3; DNA: TGTGCCATCAGTGAGTCTCAAGTAGGGACAGGTAGCACAGATACGCAGTATTTT; CDR3: CAISESQVGTGSTDTQYF
J: TRBJ2-3; size: .; D: .; V: TRBV18; DNA: TGTGCCAGCTCACCTGGAAGCGGGAGCACAGATACGCAGTATTTT; CDR3: CASSPGSGSTDTQYF
J: TRBJ1-1; size: .; D: .; V: TRBV5-6; DNA: TGTGCCAGCAGCCGCAGGGAATCCGGACCTGAAGCTTTCTTT; CDR3: CASSRRESGPEAFF
J: TRBJ1-5; size: .; D: .; V: TRBV27; DNA: TGTGCCAGCAGCCATCGACAGGATAGCAGTCAGCCCCAGCATTTT; CDR3: CASSHRQDSSQPQHF
J: TRBJ2-6; size: .; D: .; V: TRBV7-2; DNA: TGTGCCAGCAGCCCCCTCGGACGGGCTGGTGCCAACGTCCTGACTTTC; CDR3: CASSPLGRAGANVLTF
J: TRBJ2-3; size: .; D: .; V: TRBV10-3; DNA: TGTGCCATCAGTGAAGGAATTAACCAGGCAGATACGCAGTATTTT; CDR3: CAISEGINQADTQYF
J: TRBJ2-1; size: .; D: TRBD1; V: TRBV9; DNA: TGTGCCAGCAGCGTAGGGGGACAGGGGGAAACCCAGCAGTTCTTC; CDR3: CASSVGGQGETQQFF
J: TRBJ2-3; size: few; D: TRBD2; V: TRBV4-2; DNA: TGTGCCAGCAGCCAAGATGTAGCGGGAGGGACGTATACGCAGTATTTT; CDR3: CASSQDVAGGTYTQYF